This T cell receptor beta chain was identified during a study of blood T cells in healthy people across ages. Broader study findings: Among long-lived donors, naive CD4+ cells were more numerous and diversity higher than in aged donors.

A note on this clonotype: The target antigen is unknown. Mismatch with germline at one junction end may stem from a read error.

The CDR3 consists of 16 residues. The V gene's germline CDR1 is MGHRA and CDR2 YSYEKL. Through a sample-barcoded 5' primer and a J-beta primer mix, a second PCR was run for roughly 7 to 11 cycles. One entry per CDR3 protein, called by TCRdb with MiXCR from the 5' RACE reads. Here the sample spans about 1 million distinct CDR3 sequences, around 45% being singletons. The origin of this receptor is a woman aged 55-75 years in good health. The V gene is TRBV4-1, the J gene TRBJ2-3; 8 bases agree with TRBD2. The sequencing input was blood. The CDR3 protein is CASSWRASGRPDTPYF. CDR3 sequence (DNA): TGCGCCAGCAGCTGGAGGGCCAGCGGGAGACCAGATACGCCGTATTTT.